The 17 T cell receptor beta chains reported below all come from one sample, sequenced in a study of beta chain features in type 1 diabetes. Expressed TCRB transcripts were sequenced, since all the RNA that had been isolated was reverse transcribed. Clones were read by immunoSEQ multiplex PCR, and TCRdb kept only the in-frame ones, dropping some. The repertoire holds around 260,000 clones, with 24% as singletons. For these receptors, no antigen is known. Whole-study findings and limits: Significant though moderate, a shortening of TCRB CDR3s appeared in all four CD4+ subsets of Type 1 diabetes patients.

Sequencing input: naive CD4+ T cells from blood. The origin of the receptors is a woman aged 30 to 39 with type 1 diabetes.

The rearrangement links TRBV27 to TRBJ1-5; D is undetermined. CDR1 and CDR2 (germline): MNHEY, SMNVEV (reference sequence). Between the trimmed V and J ends, which lost 5 bases and 4 bases, there was a span of 9 bases. The CDR3 has 13 amino acids. For the CDR3, the DNA is TGTGCCAGCAGTCGCACCGAGAATCAGCCCCAGCATTTT. Its protein product is CASSRTENQPQHF.

The gene calls are TRBV5-1 and TRBJ2-1, with 7 bases that match TRBD1. From germline, CDR1 is SGHRS and CDR2 YFSETQ. After removal of 0 bases from V and 3 bases from J, the junction contained 3 bases not matched to a gene. The CDR3 runs 15 residues. CDR3 loop: CASSLESGGYNEQFF. CDR3 coding DNA: TGCGCCAGCAGCTTGGAGTCAGGGGGCTACAATGAGCAGTTCTTC.

The chain combines TRBV27 with TRBJ2-7, with TRBD2 matching over 14 bases. The CDR3 is 14 amino acids. Germline loops: CDR1 MNHEY, CDR2 SMNVEV (reference sequence). Germline trimming cut 9 bases from V and 3 bases from J; bases unmatched to any gene: 4. CDR3 residues: CASTGLAGGYEQYF. Written as DNA, the CDR3 is TGTGCCAGTACCGGACTAGCGGGAGGCTACGAGCAGTACTTC.

This clone has more than one count but fewer than ten. V is TRBV7-9 and J is TRBJ2-5; a possible D gene is TRBD1 (6 bases). The CDR3 runs 14 residues. Per germline, CDR1 SEHNR and CDR2 FQNEAQ (reference sequence). Trimming took off 6 bases at V and 5 bases at J, with 16 bases between the two ends. The chain's CDR3 is CASRETGSGETQYF. The CDR3 DNA reads TGTGCCAGCAGGGAAACAGGGTCGGGGGAGACCCAGTACTTC.

This clone was detected only a few times. Here the CDR3 reads CASSSGQGLYGYTF. In nucleotides, the CDR3 is TGTGCCAGCAGTTCGGGACAGGGACTTTATGGCTACACCTTC. This chain joins TRBV28 and TRBJ1-2; 9 nucleotides line up with TRBD1. The length of the CDR3 is 14 residues. With 4 bases clipped from V and 5 bases from J, the junction kept 5 bases outside the gene matches. Germline V lookup: CDR1 MDHEN, CDR2 SYDVKM.

The V and J genes are TRBV6-1 and TRBJ2-5, with TRBD1 matching over 7 bases. CDR1 is MNHNS, CDR2 SASEGT, per germline. The ends lost 6 bases at V and 1 base at J; junction bases unmatched: 8. The CDR3 is made up of 15 amino acids. DNA of the CDR3: TGTGCCAGCAGGATGGGGGCAGGGGGCCAAGAGACCCAGTACTTC. Protein sequence: CASRMGAGGQETQYF.

This clone was counted once. The chain joins TRBV9 to TRBJ2-1; the D gene is possibly TRBD2 (7 bases). The CDR3 is made up of 15 amino acids. The germline CDR1 and CDR2 sequences are SGDLS and YYNGEE. Trimming left V 4 bases short and J 3 bases short, with 14 bases between. The CDR3 here is CASSPEGDYYNEQFF. In nucleotides, the CDR3 is TGTGCCAGCAGCCCAGAGGGGGACTACTACAATGAGCAGTTCTTC.

The chain has TRBV9 and TRBJ2-5; 12 nucleotides align to TRBD2. Germline CDR1 and CDR2: SGDLS and YYNGEE. The CDR3 is 16 residues long. J was trimmed by 2 bases and V by 1 base; bases with no gene match: 3. Here the CDR3 DNA reads TGTGCCAGCAGCGTAAGAGGACTAGCGGGACAAGAGACCCAGTACTTC. This sequence encodes CASSVRGLAGQETQYF.

The sample holds a few counts of this clone. The chain carries TRBV28 and TRBJ2-6; 8 positions match TRBD1. The CDR3 contains 18 residues. Germline V gene lookup returns CDR1 MDHEN and CDR2 SYDVKM. The V and J ends lost 3 bases and 0 bases, in that order; junction bases with no gene match: 7. CDR3 sequence (DNA): TGTGCCAGCAGTTTCCTGGGACAGGCGGTCTCTGGGGCCAACGTCCTGACTTTC. This codes for CASSFLGQAVSGANVLTF.

Only a few counts were recorded for this clone. The V and J genes are TRBV30 and TRBJ2-1, with a tentative D call TRBD1 (6 bases). In germline, CDR1 is GTSNPN, CDR2 SVGIG (reference sequence). Trimming took 3 bases from V and 0 from J, leaving 15 bases between them. This CDR3 region has 16 residues. DNA of the CDR3: TGTGCCTGGAGGATCAACGGACAGCTCTCCTACAATGAGCAGTTCTTC. Protein sequence: CAWRINGQLSYNEQFF.

V gene TRBV18 combines with J gene TRBJ2-3; TRBD2 might be the D (6 bases). The CDR3 length is 15 residues. From germline, CDR1 is KGHSH and CDR2 LQKENI. V gave up 3 bases and J gave up 2 bases, with 12 bases separating them. CDR3 in DNA: TGTGCCAGCTCACCCGGGAGTGGGGTCACAGATACGCAGTATTTT. It specifies CASSPGSGVTDTQYF.

V and J are TRBV14 and TRBJ1-2, with 7 positions matching TRBD1. This CDR3 is 16 amino acids long. The V segment lost 4 bases and the J segment 4 bases; nucleotides outside the gene matches: 12. CDR1 and CDR2 from the germline V gene are SGHDN and FVKESK. The CDR3 region has the DNA TGTGCCAGCAGCCGCACCGACAGGGATCGTTTCTATGGCTACACCTTC. Translating gives CASSRTDRDRFYGYTF.

The chain couples TRBV6-6 to TRBJ2-5, with D unclear. V gave up 2 bases and J gave up 2 bases, with 6 bases separating them. The CDR3 has 13 residues. CDR1 MNHNY and CDR2 SVGAGI come from the germline V gene (reference sequence). CDR3 sequence reads: CASSYRTQETQYF. The DNA of the CDR3 is TGTGCCAGCAGTTACAGAACACAAGAGACCCAGTACTTC.

This clone came up a few times. Other DNA variants within this sample encode the same CDR3. The V gene is TRBV5-1, the J gene TRBJ2-3, with 11 bases aligning to TRBD2. Germline V CDR1 and CDR2: SGHRS, YFSETQ. Trimming cost V 0 bases and J 4 bases; bases outside gene matches: 4. CDR3 length equals 16 residues. In DNA form, the CDR3 reads TGCGCCAGCAGCTTGGGCCTAGCGGGAGGCCCAGATACGCAGTATTTT. It translates to CASSLGLAGGPDTQYF.

This sequence joins TRBV5-6 and TRBJ2-2; D perhaps matches TRBD1 (5 bases). Looked up from germline, CDR1 is SGHDT and CDR2 is YYEEEE. The length of the CDR3 is 15 residues. Trimming left V 4 bases short and J 5 bases short, with 15 bases between. The CDR3 spells CASSPGLGRTGELFF. The CDR3 DNA reads TGTGCCAGCAGCCCCGGGTTGGGGCGTACCGGGGAGCTGTTTTTT. Combining the CDR3 with reference TRBV5-6 and TRBJ2-2 gives the whole variable domain DAGVTQSPTHLIKTRGQQVTLRCSPKSGHDTVSWYQQALGQGPQFIFQYYEEEERQRGNFPDRFSGHQFPNYSSELNVNALLLGDSALYLCASSPGLGRTGELFFGEGSRLTVL.

The chain uses TRBV7-6 and TRBJ2-2; 10 bases align to TRBD2. The CDR3 covers 14 residues. The germline CDR1 and CDR2 sequences are SGHVS and FNYEAQ. The junction had 9 bases not matched to a gene; V was cut back by 10 bases and J by 7 bases. This CDR3 reads CATAAGGPGGELFF. DNA of the CDR3: TGTGCCACCGCAGCGGGAGGGCCGGGCGGGGAGCTGTTTTTT.

V and J are TRBV7-9 and TRBJ2-1; 9 bases match TRBD1. The CDR3 is made up of 15 amino acids. V was clipped by 1 base and J by 8 bases; unmatched bases: 6. Germline CDR1 SEHNR, CDR2 FQNEAQ (reference sequence). DNA for the CDR3: TGTGCCAGCAGCTTAGTCTCGTACAGGGGGCATGAGCAGTTCTTC. Its translation is CASSLVSYRGHEQFF.